The text below deals with one T cell receptor (beta chain). As yet, its antigen is unknown. The assay ran at deep level. As originally analysed: Filtering differed because ImmunoSEQ produced junction-only sequences that carried no quality scores. Libraries were prepared by immunoSEQ multiplex PCR; TCRdb keeps only in-frame clonotypes and omits some of them. V and J calls and clone size are given by that table; D and trimming were obtained from the DNA. The sample carries roughly 2.5 million clones, around nine tenths recorded once. None of the donors, who were healthy HIV-negative adults, had recently had acute infections or vaccinations. The sample originates from a study of shared clonotypes between healthy human individuals. Whole-study findings and limits: An effect of sequencing depth on clonotype sharing among donors was expected.

This CDR3 spans 11 amino acids. Trimming stripped 9 bases from V and 7 bases from J, with 9 bases between. CDR1 SGHVT and CDR2 SQSDAQ come from the germline V gene. The sequence came from a young man in good health. The sequenced sample consisted of naive CD4+ T cells sorted from blood. Subset in this sample: CD45RA+ positively selected. The V and J genes are TRBV7-4 and TRBJ1-4; a weak D match, TRBD1 (5 bases). The CDR3 reads CARGHCEKLFF. The DNA of the CDR3 is TGTGCCAGAGGACATTGTGAAAAACTGTTTTTT.